The entry below gives a single T cell receptor (beta chain) sequence along with its context. The CDR3 is made up of 14 amino acids. Germline CDR1 reads DFQATT; CDR2 reads SNEGSKA (reference sequence). TCRdb reprocessed the 5' RACE reads and reports one entry per CDR3 protein, with no DNA. The sample has about 160,000 distinct CDR3 sequences. The sample originates from a study of monozygotic twins with inflammatory bowel disease. The sequence was obtained from a human donor with ulcerative colitis or Crohn's disease, or a healthy co-twin of an affected twin (not recorded which). The rearrangement links TRBV20-1 to TRBJ2-1; TCRdb picks TRBD1, but there is no DNA to check that call. Sample: blood. This CDR3 reads CSAALHRGIDEQFF.